This T cell receptor beta chain is drawn from a study of control samples from healthy donors and cancer patients. Sequencing used immunoSEQ multiplex PCR; TCRdb keeps in-frame clones, though not all of them. The sample consists of roughly 160,000 clones, 96% of them appearing once. The CDR3 loop spans 17 amino acids. CDR1 and CDR2 (germline): MDHEN, SYDVKM. The V segment lost 5 bases and the J segment 0 bases; nucleotides outside the gene matches: 10. This receptor was identified in a woman aged 25 to 45 in good health. The sequenced sample consisted of blood. The rearrangement uses TRBV28 and TRBJ1-1; 9 bases are a match to TRBD1. The CDR3 is CASSAHRGRPVNTEAFF. CDR3 DNA: TGTGCCAGCAGTGCTCACAGGGGGCGCCCGGTGAACACTGAAGCTTTCTTT.